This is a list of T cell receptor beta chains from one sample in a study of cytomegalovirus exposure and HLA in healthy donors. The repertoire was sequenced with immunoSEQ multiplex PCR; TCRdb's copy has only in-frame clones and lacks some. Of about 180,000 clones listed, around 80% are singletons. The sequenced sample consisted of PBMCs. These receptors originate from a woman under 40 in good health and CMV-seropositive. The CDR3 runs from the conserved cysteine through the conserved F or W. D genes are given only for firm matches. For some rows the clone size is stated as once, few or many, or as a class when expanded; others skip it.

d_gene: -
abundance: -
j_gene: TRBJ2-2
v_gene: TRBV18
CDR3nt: TGTGCCAGCTCACCAAAGGCTTCGGGGGCGAACACCGGGGAGCTGTTTTTT
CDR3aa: CASSPKASGANTGELFF

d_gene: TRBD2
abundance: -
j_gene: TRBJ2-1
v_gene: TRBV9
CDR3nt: TGTGCCAGCGGAGGGGCGGGGGGCGCTTACAATGAGCAGTTCTTC
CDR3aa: CASGGAGGAYNEQFF

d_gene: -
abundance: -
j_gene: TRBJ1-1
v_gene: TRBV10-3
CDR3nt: TGTGCCATCAGTGAGGGAGGGACTGAAGCTTTCTTT
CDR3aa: CAISEGGTEAFF

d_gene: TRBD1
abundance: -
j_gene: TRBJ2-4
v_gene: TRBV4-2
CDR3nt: TGTGCCAGCAGCCCGCAAAAGGTCACAGGGGGAAGGGTTCAGTACTTC
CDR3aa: CASSPQKVTGGRVQYF

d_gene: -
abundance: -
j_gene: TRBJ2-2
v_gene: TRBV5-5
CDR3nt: TGTGCCAGCAGCTTGGATGGGGGCGGGACCGGGGAGCTGTTTTTT
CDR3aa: CASSLDGGGTGELFF

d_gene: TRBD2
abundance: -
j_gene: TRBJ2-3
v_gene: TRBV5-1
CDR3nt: TGCGCCAGCAGCTCCGGACTAGCGGGGAGCACAGATACGCAGTATTTT
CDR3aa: CASSSGLAGSTDTQYF

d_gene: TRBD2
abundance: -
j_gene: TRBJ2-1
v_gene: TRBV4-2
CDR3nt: TGTGCCAGCAGCCGGGTCGGGACTAGCATCGATGAGCAGTTCTTC
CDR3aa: CASSRVGTSIDEQFF

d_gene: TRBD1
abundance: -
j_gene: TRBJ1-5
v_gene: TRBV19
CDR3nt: TGTGCCAGTAGTACTTACAGGGGAGCCGATCAGCCCCAGCATTTT
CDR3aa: CASSTYRGADQPQHF

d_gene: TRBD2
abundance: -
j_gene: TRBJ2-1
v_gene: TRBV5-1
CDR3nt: TGCGCCAGCAGCTCTGGACTAGCGGGGCGAAATGAGCAGTTCTTC
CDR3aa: CASSSGLAGRNEQFF

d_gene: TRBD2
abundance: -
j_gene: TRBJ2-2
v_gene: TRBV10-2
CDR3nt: TGCGCCAGCAGTGGGGGTAGCGGGGGGTTTCACGGGGAGCTGTTTTTT
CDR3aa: CASSGGSGGFHGELFF

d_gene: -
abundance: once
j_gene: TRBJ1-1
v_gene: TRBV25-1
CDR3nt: TGTGCCAGCAGTGAATATTCCGGCAGGTATGCGTCGAACACTGAAGCTTTCTTT
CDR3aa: CASSEYSGRYASNTEAFF

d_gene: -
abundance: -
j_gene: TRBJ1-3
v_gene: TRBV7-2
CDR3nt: TGTGCCAGCAGCTTAGGGAGGCTCTCTGGAAACACCATATATTTT
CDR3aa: CASSLGRLSGNTIYF

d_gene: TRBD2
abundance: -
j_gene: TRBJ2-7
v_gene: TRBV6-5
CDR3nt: TGTGCCAGCAGTTATAGCGGGGGGCCTCACCTCCACGAGCAGTACTTC
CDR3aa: CASSYSGGPHLHEQYF

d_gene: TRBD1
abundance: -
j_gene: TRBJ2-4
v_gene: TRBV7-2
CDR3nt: TGTGCCAGCAGCTTAGCACAGGGGGGAAACATTCAGTACTTC
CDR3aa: CASSLAQGGNIQYF

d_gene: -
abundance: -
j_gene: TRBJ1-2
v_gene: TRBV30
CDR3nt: TGTGCCTGGAGGGCAACCAGGGTACGCGGCTACACCTTC
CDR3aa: CAWRATRVRGYTF

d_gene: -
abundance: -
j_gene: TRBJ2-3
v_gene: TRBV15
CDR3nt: TGTGCCACCAGCAGAGAGCAGGGCCCGGGCCCACAGGATACGCAGTATTTT
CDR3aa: CATSREQGPGPQDTQYF

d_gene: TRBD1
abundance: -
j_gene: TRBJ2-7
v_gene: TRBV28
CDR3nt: TGTGCCAGCAGTTTATTTGACAGGGACGAGCAGTACTTC
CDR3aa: CASSLFDRDEQYF

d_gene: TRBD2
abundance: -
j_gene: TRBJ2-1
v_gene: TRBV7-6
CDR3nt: TGTGCCAGCAGCTTAGGTGGCGGGGGTGGCTCCTACAATGAGCAGTTCTTC
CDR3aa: CASSLGGGGGSYNEQFF

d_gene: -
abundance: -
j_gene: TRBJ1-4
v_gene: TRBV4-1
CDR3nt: TGCGCCAGCGGAGGGGAATCAGATCGGATGACTAATGAAAAACTGTTTTTT
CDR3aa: CASGGESDRMTNEKLFF

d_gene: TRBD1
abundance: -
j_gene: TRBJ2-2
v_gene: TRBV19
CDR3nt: TGTGCCAGTAGTGTACTGGGACAGGGGGCCGGGGAGCTGTTTTTT
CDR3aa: CASSVLGQGAGELFF

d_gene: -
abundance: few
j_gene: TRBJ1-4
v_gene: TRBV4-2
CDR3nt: TGTGCCAGCAGCCGCTTCGCCGGGACAACTAATGAAAAACTGTTTTTT
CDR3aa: CASSRFAGTTNEKLFF

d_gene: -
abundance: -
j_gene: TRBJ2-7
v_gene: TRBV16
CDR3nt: TGTGCCAGCAGCCAATTGGCTAGCTCCTACGAGCAGTACTTC
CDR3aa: CASSQLASSYEQYF

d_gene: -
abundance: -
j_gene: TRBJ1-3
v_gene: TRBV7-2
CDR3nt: TGTGCCAGCAGCTTAAGGGGGGGCAGGGCCTACTCTGGAAACACCATATATTTT
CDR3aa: CASSLRGGRAYSGNTIYF

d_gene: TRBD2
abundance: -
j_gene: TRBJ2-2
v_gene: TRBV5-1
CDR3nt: TGCGCCAGCACCGCCCGAAGCGGGGGGTCGAACACCGGGGAGCTGTTTTTT
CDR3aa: CASTARSGGSNTGELFF

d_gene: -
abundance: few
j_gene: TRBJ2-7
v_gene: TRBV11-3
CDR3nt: TGTGCCAGCAGCTCGAGACAGTCCCACGAGCAGTACTTC
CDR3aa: CASSSRQSHEQYF

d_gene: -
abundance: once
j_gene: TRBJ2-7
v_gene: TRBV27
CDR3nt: TGTGCCAGCAGTTTATCGCGGCAGGGTCCCTACGAGCAGTACTTC
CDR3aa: CASSLSRQGPYEQYF

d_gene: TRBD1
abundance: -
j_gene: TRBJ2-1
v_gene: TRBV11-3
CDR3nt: TGTGCCAGCAGCTCAGGGGGAACTTACAATGAGCAGTTCTTC
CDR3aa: CASSSGGTYNEQFF

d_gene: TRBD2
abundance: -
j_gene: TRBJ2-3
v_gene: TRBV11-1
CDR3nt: TGTGCCAGCAGCTTCCTAGCGGGGGGGCTGGGCACAGATACGCAGTATTTT
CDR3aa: CASSFLAGGLGTDTQYF

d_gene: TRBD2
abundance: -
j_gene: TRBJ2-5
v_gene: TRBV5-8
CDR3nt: TGTGCCAGCAGCTTGGACTGGGGGGGAGAGACCCAGTACTTC
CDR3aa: CASSLDWGGETQYF

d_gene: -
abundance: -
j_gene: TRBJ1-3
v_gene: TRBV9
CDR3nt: TGTGCCAGCAGCGTATCCGGTGTCCCTACGTCTGGAAACACCATATATTTT
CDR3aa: CASSVSGVPTSGNTIYF

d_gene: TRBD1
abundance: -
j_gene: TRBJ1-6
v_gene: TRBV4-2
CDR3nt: TGTGCCAGCAGCCAAGATACCCCAGGGGGCGGCAATTCACCCCTCCACTTT
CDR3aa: CASSQDTPGGGNSPLHF

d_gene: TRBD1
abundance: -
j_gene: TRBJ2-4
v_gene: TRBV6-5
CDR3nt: TGTGCCAGCAGGGCAGGGGGCGCGGGAAGGAACATTCAGTACTTC
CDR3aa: CASRAGGAGRNIQYF

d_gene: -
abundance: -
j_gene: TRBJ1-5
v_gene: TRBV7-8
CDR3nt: TGTGCCAGCAGCTTATTCAGCCGGGATAACAATCAGCCCCAGCATTTT
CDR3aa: CASSLFSRDNNQPQHF

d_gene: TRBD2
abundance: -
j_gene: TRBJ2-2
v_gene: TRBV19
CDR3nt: TGTGCCAGTAGTATCCGGGGAGGGGCCCCCACCGGGGAGCTGTTTTTT
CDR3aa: CASSIRGGAPTGELFF

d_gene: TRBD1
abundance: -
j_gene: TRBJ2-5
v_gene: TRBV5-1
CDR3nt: TGCGCCAGCAGCTCCTCTGCCGGGACAGGGGTAGAGACCCAGTACTTC
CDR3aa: CASSSSAGTGVETQYF

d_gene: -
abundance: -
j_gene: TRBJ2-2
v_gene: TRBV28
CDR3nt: TGTGCCAGCAGTTCAGGGACCGGGGAGCTGTTTTTT
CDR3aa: CASSSGTGELFF

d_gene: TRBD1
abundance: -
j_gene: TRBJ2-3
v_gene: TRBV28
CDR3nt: TGTGCCAGCAGTCCGGGGGACAGGGGAAGTAAGCAGTATTTT
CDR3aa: CASSPGDRGSKQYF

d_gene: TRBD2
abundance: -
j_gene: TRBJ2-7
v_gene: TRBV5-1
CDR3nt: TGCGCCAGCAGCTGGCCCGGGGGACTAGACGAGCAGTACTTC
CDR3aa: CASSWPGGLDEQYF

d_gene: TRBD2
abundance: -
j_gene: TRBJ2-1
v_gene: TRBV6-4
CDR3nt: TGTGCCAGCAGTGACCAGGCGGGGGACTACAATGAGCAGTTCTTC
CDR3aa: CASSDQAGDYNEQFF

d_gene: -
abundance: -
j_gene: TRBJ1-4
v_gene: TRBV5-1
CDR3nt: TGCGCCAGCAGCATATCCGGGACACAGAATGAAAAACTGTTTTTT
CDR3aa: CASSISGTQNEKLFF

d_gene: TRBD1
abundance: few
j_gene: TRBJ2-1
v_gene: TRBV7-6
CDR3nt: TGTGCCAGCAGCCTGAGACAGGGTCATTCCTATGAGCAGTTCTTC
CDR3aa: CASSLRQGHSYEQFF

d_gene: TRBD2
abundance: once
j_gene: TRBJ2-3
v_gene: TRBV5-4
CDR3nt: TGTGCCAGCAGCGGCGTAGCGGGAGATACGCAGTATTTT
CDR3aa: CASSGVAGDTQYF

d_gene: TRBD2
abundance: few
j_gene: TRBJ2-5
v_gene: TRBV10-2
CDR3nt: TGCGCCAGCTGCCCGGGGGGGGGCCTAGAGACCCAGTACTTC
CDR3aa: CASCPGGGLETQYF

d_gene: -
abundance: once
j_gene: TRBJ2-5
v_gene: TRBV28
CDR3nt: TGTGCCAGCAGTCCCGGACAGTTGCTTCGGGAGACCCAGTACTTC
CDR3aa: CASSPGQLLRETQYF

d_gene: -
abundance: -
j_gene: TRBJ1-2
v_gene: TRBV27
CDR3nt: TGTGCCAGCAGCGCCTCCGACAGGAACGGCTATGGCTACACCTTC
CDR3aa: CASSASDRNGYGYTF

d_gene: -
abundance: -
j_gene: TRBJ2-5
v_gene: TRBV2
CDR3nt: TGTGCCAGCAGTGAGGCGCAGGGAATTGGAGAGCAGTACTTC
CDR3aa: CASSEAQGIGEQYF

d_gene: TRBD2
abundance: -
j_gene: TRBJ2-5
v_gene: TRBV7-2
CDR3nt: TGTGCCAGCAGCTTAGGAGCGGGGGGGTCCCAAGAGACCCAGTACTTC
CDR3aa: CASSLGAGGSQETQYF

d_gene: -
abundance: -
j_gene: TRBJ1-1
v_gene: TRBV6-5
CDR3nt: TGTGCCAGCAGTTACAGGGAGGGGGACACTGAAGCTTTCTTT
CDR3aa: CASSYREGDTEAFF

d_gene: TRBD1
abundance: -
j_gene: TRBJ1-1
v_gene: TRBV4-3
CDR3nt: TGCGCCAGCAGCCACCCGGGACAGTGGGGGCCCATGAACACTGAAGCTTTCTTT
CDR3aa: CASSHPGQWGPMNTEAFF

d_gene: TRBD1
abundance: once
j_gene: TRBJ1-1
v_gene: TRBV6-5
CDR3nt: TGTGCCAGCAGCAGACAGGGGTTTAACACTGAAGCTTTCTTT
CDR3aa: CASSRQGFNTEAFF

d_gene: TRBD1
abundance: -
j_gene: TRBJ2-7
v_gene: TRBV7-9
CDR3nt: TGTGCCAGCAGCGCCCAGGGGCGGGACAGGGCCTACGAGCAGTACTTC
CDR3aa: CASSAQGRDRAYEQYF

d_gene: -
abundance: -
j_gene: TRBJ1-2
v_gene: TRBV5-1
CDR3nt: TGCGCCAGCAGCCCCGGGACACAAGCCAGGTCTAACTATGGCTACACCTTC
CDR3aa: CASSPGTQARSNYGYTF

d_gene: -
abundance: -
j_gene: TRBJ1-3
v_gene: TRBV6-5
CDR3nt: TGTGCCAGCAGCCGAGGGGGGGAGAACACCATATATTTT
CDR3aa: CASSRGGENTIYF

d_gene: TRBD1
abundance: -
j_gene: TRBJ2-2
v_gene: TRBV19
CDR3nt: TGTGCCAGTAGTTTCCGACAGGGGCCCGACACCGGGGAGCTGTTTTTT
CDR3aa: CASSFRQGPDTGELFF

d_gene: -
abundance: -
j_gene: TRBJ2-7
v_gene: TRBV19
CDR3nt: TGTGCAGCCGCAACCGAGAGCTCCTACGAGCAGTACTTC
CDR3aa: CAAATESSYEQYF